This TCR beta chain is from a study of blood T cell repertoires in COVID-19. Study summary: Spain, Italy and the United States supplied samples that represented acute and convalescent COVID-19.

Trimming pared 5 bases from V and 3 bases from J, leaving 14 bases between. The germline V gene has CDR1 MDHEN and CDR2 SYDVKM. This CDR3 is 14 amino acids long. In the original analysis: For nucleated cells, counts were estimated from reference gene primer amplification. Generated by immunoSEQ multiplex PCR, the TCRdb table keeps only in-frame clones and is missing some. The D gene and trimming were derived from the DNA, and the V and J assignments and clone size from that table. The sample includes 200,000 or so clones, about 90% of them seen just once. This clone was seen a single time. Two negative PCRs, clearance, or symptom resolution characterized the recovered Cohort 3 donors.

The J gene is TRBJ2-7, the V gene TRBV28; TRBD2 is a possible D gene (6 bases). This clonotype was sampled from a man aged 25 to 40 who had recovered from COVID-19. The sequencing sample was made of PBMCs or T cells enriched from blood (not recorded which). The CDR3 reads CASSGGTPGYEQYF. In DNA form, the CDR3 reads TGTGCCAGCAGTGGGGGGACCCCTGGCTACGAGCAGTACTTC.